This T cell receptor beta chain is drawn from a study of Ad26.COV2.S vaccination and SARS-CoV-2 variants. Study results and caveats: Placebo recipients and vaccine recipients were similar in non-spike TCR breadth.

The CDR3 is 20 residues long. The J segment lost 0 bases and the V segment lost 3 bases, leaving 14 bases of the junction unmatched. Germline values: CDR1 DFQATT, CDR2 SNEGSKA (reference sequence). A note on this clone: Its antigen is unidentified.

The assay was immunoSEQ multiplex PCR, and TCRdb's table has in-frame clones only and misses some. Of fewer than 500,000 clones listed, 90% were seen once; the top ten hold about 4.4%. Treatment of the sample: 19 received Ad26.COV2.S at low or high dose, single or two shots; about 5 received placebo; per-sample allocation not given. Vaccine and placebo recipients were sampled on day 63 after the first injection. Participants' vaccine, an Ad26 vector, delivered Wuhan-strain SARS-CoV-2 spike. This rearrangement joins TRBV20-1 to TRBJ2-1, with TRBD2 matching 13 bases. The specimen was peripheral blood, collected in a trial of Ad26.COV2.S vaccine versus placebo. This TCR derives from a person between 18 and 60 years old who received the Ad26.COV2.S COVID-19 vaccine or a placebo. The CDR3 nucleotides read TGCAGTGCTAGTCTCGCCGGACTAGCGGGAGACAAGGGCTCCTACAATGAGCAGTTCTTC. Residues: CSASLAGLAGDKGSYNEQFF.